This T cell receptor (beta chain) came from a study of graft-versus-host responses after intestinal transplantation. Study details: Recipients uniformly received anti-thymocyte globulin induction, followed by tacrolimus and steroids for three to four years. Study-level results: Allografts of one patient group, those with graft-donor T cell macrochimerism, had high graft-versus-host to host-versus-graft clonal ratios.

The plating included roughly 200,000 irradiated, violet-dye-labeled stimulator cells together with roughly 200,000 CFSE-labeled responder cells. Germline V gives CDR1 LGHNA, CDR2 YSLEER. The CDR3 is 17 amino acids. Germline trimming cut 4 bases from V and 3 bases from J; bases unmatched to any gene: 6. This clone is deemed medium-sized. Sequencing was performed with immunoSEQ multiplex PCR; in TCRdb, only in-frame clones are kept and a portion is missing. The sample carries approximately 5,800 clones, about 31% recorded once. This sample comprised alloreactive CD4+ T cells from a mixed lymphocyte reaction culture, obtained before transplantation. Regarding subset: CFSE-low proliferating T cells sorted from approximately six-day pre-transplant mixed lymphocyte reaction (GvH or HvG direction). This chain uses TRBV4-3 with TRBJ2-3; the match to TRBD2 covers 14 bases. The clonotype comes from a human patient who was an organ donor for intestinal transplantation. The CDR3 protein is CASSLRLAGGLTDTQYF. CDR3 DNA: TGCGCCAGCAGCCTCCGACTAGCGGGGGGGCTTACAGATACGCAGTATTTT.